These T cell receptor beta chains were read from a single sample in a study of blood T cell repertoires in COVID-19. Method: immunoSEQ multiplex PCR; TCRdb's copy keeps in-frame clones and lacks some. Among 150,000 to 200,000 clones, about 85% were seen once, and the ten largest hold roughly 21%. Sequenced material: peripheral blood. The source of these receptors is a man aged 55 to 69 with active or convalescent COVID-19. CDR3s include the opening cysteine and the closing phenylalanine or tryptophan. Each record gives: CDR3 protein, CDR3 DNA, J gene, clone size, V gene, D gene. D genes are given only for firm matches. A row's size may be missing; if present it is once, few, many or a size class.

CASSLTPTGGAGANVLTF,TGTGCCAGCAGCTTAACACCGACAGGGGGCGCTGGGGCCAACGTCCTGACTTTC,TRBJ2-6,-,TRBV7-3,TRBD1
CATSDLIEKRKPYNEQFF,TGTGCCACCAGTGATTTGATCGAGAAGCGGAAACCTTACAATGAGCAGTTCTTC,TRBJ2-1,-,TRBV24-1,-
CASSRTGDKEGNTIYF,TGCGCCAGCAGCCGGACAGGGGATAAAGAAGGAAACACCATATATTTT,TRBJ1-3,-,TRBV4-1,TRBD1
CASSPLSGGVHNEQFF,TGTGCCAGCAGTCCCCTTAGCGGGGGGGTGCACAATGAGCAGTTCTTC,TRBJ2-1,-,TRBV27,TRBD2
CASRAGTGGNTGELFF,TGTGCCAGCAGAGCCGGGACAGGGGGCAACACCGGGGAGCTGTTTTTT,TRBJ2-2,-,TRBV9,TRBD1
CASSPGTGGNEQFF,TGTGCCAGCAGCCCCGGGACAGGGGGGAATGAGCAGTTCTTC,TRBJ2-1,-,TRBV5-5,TRBD1
CASSIERGDTQYF,TGTGCCAGTAGTATAGAGAGAGGAGATACGCAGTATTTT,TRBJ2-3,-,TRBV19,-
CATNNGADGYTF,TGTGCCACCAATAATGGGGCGGACGGCTACACCTTC,TRBJ1-2,once,TRBV2,-
CASSSRGGVNSPLHF,TGTGCCAGCAGCTCCCGCGGAGGAGTTAATTCACCCCTCCACTTT,TRBJ1-6,-,TRBV7-6,-
CASSPFGGATNTGELFF,TGTGCCAGCTCACCCTTCGGAGGGGCGACGAACACCGGGGAGCTGTTTTTT,TRBJ2-2,-,TRBV18,-
CASSHSVLDEQFF,TGTGCCAGCAGCCATTCTGTACTAGATGAGCAGTTCTTC,TRBJ2-1,-,TRBV5-4,-
CSVEKPPYGYTF,TGCAGCGTTGAAAAGCCACCCTATGGCTACACCTTC,TRBJ1-2,-,TRBV29-1,-
CASSYSRVVETDTQYF,TGTGCCAGCAGTTACTCGAGGGTCGTAGAGACAGATACGCAGTATTTT,TRBJ2-3,-,TRBV6-5,-